This is a list of T cell receptor beta chains from one sample in a study of T cell changes during pregnancy in multiple sclerosis. Sequenced by immunoSEQ multiplex PCR; TCRdb stores in-frame clones only, minus some. Among fewer than 75,000 clones listed, 80% to 95% were seen once. Sequences were derived from peripheral blood, sampled after pregnancy. These TCRs come from a female donor in good health, enrolled as a control in a pregnancy study. The CDR3 runs from the conserved cysteine through the conserved F or W. Each record gives: V gene, J gene, CDR3 protein.

v_call: TRBV6-5; j_call: TRBJ2-7; cdr3_aa: CASSYSGTGGYEQYF
v_call: TRBV4-2; j_call: TRBJ2-3; cdr3_aa: CASSQVGSGQGEADTQYF
v_call: TRBV5-4; j_call: TRBJ2-1; cdr3_aa: CASSLSQGWEFF
v_call: TRBV5-4; j_call: TRBJ1-1; cdr3_aa: CASSLAGQVVNTEAFF
v_call: TRBV7-9; j_call: TRBJ2-5; cdr3_aa: CASSTNREETQYF
v_call: TRBV13; j_call: TRBJ1-1; cdr3_aa: CASRQRGGLNTEAFF
v_call: TRBV5-1; j_call: TRBJ2-7; cdr3_aa: CASSRGLAGERGYF
v_call: TRBV5-1; j_call: TRBJ2-5; cdr3_aa: CASRFRGIEETQYF
v_call: TRBV5-1; j_call: TRBJ2-3; cdr3_aa: CASSHPEERGGTDTQYF
v_call: TRBV2; j_call: TRBJ2-1; cdr3_aa: CASTRSGGSYNEQFF
v_call: TRBV5-4; j_call: TRBJ1-3; cdr3_aa: CASKHFSGNTIYF
v_call: TRBV19; j_call: TRBJ1-5; cdr3_aa: CASSTPRGYSNQPQHF
v_call: TRBV28; j_call: TRBJ2-1; cdr3_aa: CASGPRETWNEQFF
v_call: TRBV9; j_call: TRBJ2-7; cdr3_aa: CASSASGTGYREQYF
v_call: TRBV9; j_call: TRBJ2-1; cdr3_aa: CASSVNGGALYNEQFF
v_call: TRBV7-8; j_call: TRBJ2-3; cdr3_aa: CASSGLARGDTQYF
v_call: TRBV7-8; j_call: TRBJ1-5; cdr3_aa: CASSSGGPNQPQHF
v_call: TRBV7-9; j_call: TRBJ2-3; cdr3_aa: CASSFSLSGSTDTQYF
v_call: TRBV7-2; j_call: TRBJ2-1; cdr3_aa: CASSSGQVGAEQFF
v_call: TRBV19; j_call: NA; cdr3_aa: CAVHGTSGRENYEQYF
v_call: TRBV28; j_call: TRBJ2-1; cdr3_aa: CASRKGPVMVNEQFF
v_call: TRBV14; j_call: TRBJ1-1; cdr3_aa: CASSQDQGTEAFF
v_call: TRBV7-9; j_call: TRBJ2-7; cdr3_aa: CASSLGPGYEQYF
v_call: TRBV30; j_call: TRBJ1-5; cdr3_aa: CAWTPGFGNQPQHF
v_call: TRBV6-5; j_call: TRBJ2-7; cdr3_aa: CASRLSGTSIYEQYF
v_call: TRBV4-1; j_call: TRBJ2-1; cdr3_aa: CASSPLGAASWNEQFF
v_call: TRBV5-4; j_call: TRBJ2-3; cdr3_aa: CASSLAGGTDTQYF
v_call: TRBV19; j_call: TRBJ1-2; cdr3_aa: CASSIDRGSGYTF
v_call: TRBV7-9; j_call: TRBJ2-1; cdr3_aa: CASIHTSSYNEQFF
v_call: TRBV4-1; j_call: TRBJ2-2; cdr3_aa: CASSDAGTGNTGELFF
v_call: TRBV28; j_call: TRBJ1-2; cdr3_aa: CASISPGTGRQRGYTF
v_call: TRBV27; j_call: TRBJ1-1; cdr3_aa: CASSLGRNTEAFF
v_call: TRBV5-1; j_call: TRBJ1-4; cdr3_aa: CASSLSGTGEEKLFF
v_call: TRBV2; j_call: TRBJ1-6; cdr3_aa: CASSEGTGSNNSPLHF
v_call: TRBV4-1; j_call: TRBJ1-1; cdr3_aa: CASSQATGSEAFF
v_call: TRBV6-6; j_call: TRBJ2-3; cdr3_aa: CATQLPGDTDTQYF
v_call: TRBV27; j_call: TRBJ1-1; cdr3_aa: CASSLQGSHTEAFF
v_call: TRBV14; j_call: TRBJ1-2; cdr3_aa: CASSRDRDYGYTF
v_call: TRBV6-4; j_call: TRBJ1-5; cdr3_aa: CASSDSRGLFNQPQHF
v_call: TRBV18; j_call: TRBJ2-7; cdr3_aa: CASSPQGRGGEQYF
v_call: TRBV5-5; j_call: TRBJ1-2; cdr3_aa: CASSLGGQPYGYTF
v_call: TRBV28; j_call: TRBJ2-3; cdr3_aa: CASSSGTGTDTQYF
v_call: TRBV25-1; j_call: TRBJ1-1; cdr3_aa: CASSPNTEAFF
v_call: TRBV5-6; j_call: TRBJ2-1; cdr3_aa: CASSLALYNEQFF
v_call: TRBV6-5; j_call: TRBJ2-7; cdr3_aa: CASSSDRGRIYEQYF